Below are 9 T cell receptor beta chains sequenced from a single sample in a study of tumor-infiltrating lymphocytes in oesophageal squamous cell carcinoma. TCRdb re-called the PCR reads with MiXCR, one entry per CDR3 protein. Among some 14,000 distinct CDR3 sequences listed, 50% were seen once. The specimen was esophageal tumor tissue. These receptor sequences come from a male donor with esophageal squamous cell carcinoma.

This clonotype occurred a few times. The chain has TRBV7-8 and TRBJ1-1, with 7 bases fitting TRBD1. V was pared by 2 bases and J by 6 bases, with 6 bases of the junction left unmatched. This CDR3 contains 14 residues. From germline, CDR1 is SGHVS and CDR2 FQNEAQ. CDR3 loop: CASSLFDREAEAFF. For the CDR3, the DNA is TGTGCCAGCAGCTTATTTGACAGGGAGGCTGAAGCTTTCTTT.

The chain carries TRBV7-3 and TRBJ2-5; 13 bases fit TRBD2. The J call is in doubt because the DNA end fits TRBJ2-1 better. From germline, CDR1 is SGHTA and CDR2 FQGTGA. This CDR3 has 16 residues. CDR3 region: CASSRGLAGALGEQFF. The CDR3, as DNA: TGTGCCAGCAGCCGAGGACTAGCGGGAGCCCTAGGCGAGCAGTTCTTC.

This clonotype showed up many times. The genes are TRBV6-2 or TRBV6-3 and TRBJ2-7; TRBD2 agrees at 10 bases. Germline assignment: CDR1 MNHEY and CDR2 SVGEGT. The CDR3 contains 15 residues. Trimming took 7 bases from V and 0 from J; bases not matched to a gene: 6. The CDR3 DNA is TGTGCCAGCATTAGAGCGGGAGGGAGCTCCTACGAGCAGTACTTC. Encoded protein: CASIRAGGSSYEQYF.

This rearrangement joins TRBV6-1 to TRBJ2-1; D ambiguous. The V and J ends lost 5 bases and 8 bases respectively, with 10 bases between them. Germline assignment: CDR1 MNHNS and CDR2 SASEGT. CDR3 length: 12 amino acids. CDR3 DNA: TGTGCCAGCAGTCGCAATGGCGATGAGCAGTTCTTC. Translated: CASSRNGDEQFF.

In its sample, this clonotype is large. The genes are TRBV7-9 and TRBJ2-1; the match to TRBD2 covers 12 bases. CDR3 length equals 18 residues. V gave up 1 base and J gave up 8 bases; unmatched junction bases: 12. CDR1 and CDR2 from the germline V gene are SEHNR and FQNEAQ (reference sequence). CDR3 sequence reads: CASSLGWLAGGHRHEQFF. The CDR3 coding sequence is TGTGCCAGCAGCTTAGGGTGGCTAGCGGGAGGGCACAGGCATGAGCAGTTCTTC.

The chain joins TRBV6-5 to TRBJ2-6; 7 bases fit TRBD1. Germline loops: CDR1 MNHEY, CDR2 SVGAGI. Trimming cost V 2 bases and J 0 bases; bases outside gene matches: 4. The CDR3 is made up of 17 amino acids. Here the CDR3 reads CASSYGDSFSGANVLTF. The DNA of the CDR3 is TGTGCCAGCAGTTACGGGGACAGCTTCTCTGGGGCCAACGTCCTGACTTTC.

This clonotype is medium-sized within its sample. The chain joins TRBV7-9 to TRBJ2-3; possible D gene TRBD2, 7 bases. CDR3 length equals 14 residues. V was shortened by 5 bases and J by 6 bases, with 15 bases between the two germline ends. Germline loops: CDR1 SEHNR, CDR2 FQNEAQ (reference sequence). The CDR3 nucleotides are TGTGCCAGCAGCACTAGGGGGGGAGGGGATACGCAGTATTTT. It translates to CASSTRGGGDTQYF.

About this clonotype itself: One end of the junction does not line up with germline, which may come from a read error. The V and J genes are TRBV7-3 and TRBJ2-3, with D hard to call. The CDR3 is 13 residues long. Germline CDR1 SGHTA, CDR2 FQGTGA. The chain's CDR3 is CASSLIGTATQYF. The CDR3 region has the DNA TGTGCCAGCAGCTTAATAGGCACAGCTACGCAGTATTTT.

The rearrangement joins TRBV5-1 to TRBJ2-7; D might be TRBD1 (6 bases). The ends were cut back, 3 bases at V and 6 bases at J, with 16 bases in the middle. The CDR3 loop spans 14 amino acids. Germline V lookup: CDR1 SGHRS, CDR2 YFSETQ. The DNA for the CDR3 is TGCGCCAGCAGCTGGCGAGACAGGCCCTTCGAGCAGTACTTC. The encoded protein is CASSWRDRPFEQYF. Supplemented by reference TRBV5-1 and TRBJ2-7, the full variable domain reads KAGVTQTPRYLIKTRGQQVTLSCSPISGHRSVSWYQQTPGQGLQFLFEYFSETQRNKGNFPGRFSGRQFSNSRSEMNVSTLELGDSALYLCASSWRDRPFEQYFGPGTRLTVT.